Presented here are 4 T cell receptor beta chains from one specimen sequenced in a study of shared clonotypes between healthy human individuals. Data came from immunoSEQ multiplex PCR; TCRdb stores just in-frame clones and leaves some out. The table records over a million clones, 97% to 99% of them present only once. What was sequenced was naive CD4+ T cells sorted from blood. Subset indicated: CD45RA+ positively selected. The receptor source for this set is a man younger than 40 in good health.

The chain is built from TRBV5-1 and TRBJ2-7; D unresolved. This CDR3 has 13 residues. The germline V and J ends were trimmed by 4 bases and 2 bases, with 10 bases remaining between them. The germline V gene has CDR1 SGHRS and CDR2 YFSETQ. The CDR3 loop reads CASSARGAYEQYF. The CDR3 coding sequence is TGCGCCAGCAGCGCACGCGGAGCCTACGAGCAGTACTTC.

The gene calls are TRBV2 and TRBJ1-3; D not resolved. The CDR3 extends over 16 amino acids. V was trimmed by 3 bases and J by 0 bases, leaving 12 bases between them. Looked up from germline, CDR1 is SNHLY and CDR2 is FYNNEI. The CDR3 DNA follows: TGTGCCAGCAGTGAGGTACAGCCCTTCTCTGGAAACACCATATATTTT. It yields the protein CASSEVQPFSGNTIYF.

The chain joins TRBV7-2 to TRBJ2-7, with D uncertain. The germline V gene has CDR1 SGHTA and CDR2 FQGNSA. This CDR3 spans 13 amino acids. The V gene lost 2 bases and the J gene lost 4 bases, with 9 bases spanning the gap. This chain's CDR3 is CASSLPQFYEQYF. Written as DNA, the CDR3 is TGTGCCAGCAGCTTACCCCAGTTTTACGAGCAGTACTTC.

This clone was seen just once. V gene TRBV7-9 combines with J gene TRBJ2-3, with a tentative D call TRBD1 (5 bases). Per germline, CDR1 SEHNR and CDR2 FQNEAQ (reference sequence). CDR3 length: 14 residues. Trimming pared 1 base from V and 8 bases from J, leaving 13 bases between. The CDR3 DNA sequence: TGTGCCAGCAGCTTAGATTGGCAGGGCGTTACGCAGTATTTT. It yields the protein CASSLDWQGVTQYF.